The 29 T cell receptor beta chains below come from one sample, sequenced in a study of T cell responses to AZD1222 COVID-19 vaccine. Sequenced by immunoSEQ multiplex PCR; TCRdb stores in-frame clones only, minus some. The table lists 100,000 or so clones, around nine tenths of them singletons. Sequencing used peripheral blood, obtained 28 days after the second AZD1222 dose. Every receptor here comes from an adult who received the AZD1222 COVID-19 vaccine.

The sample holds one count of this clone. The gene calls are TRBV24-1 and TRBJ1-2; D possibly corresponds to TRBD1 (5 bases). V shed 4 bases and J shed 8 bases, with 19 bases lying between them. This CDR3 comprises 15 residues. Per the germline V gene, CDR1 is KGHDR and CDR2 is SFDVKD. The CDR3 DNA reads TGTGCCACCAGTGACGCCGGGTCAGGGCTTTTCGGCTACACCTTC. Its protein product is CATSDAGSGLFGYTF.

The chain uses TRBV6-5 and TRBJ1-2, with D unclear. Germline V CDR1 and CDR2: MNHEY, SVGAGI. The CDR3 contains 14 residues. With 0 bases removed from V and 4 bases from J, the gap between germline ends came to 9 bases. The CDR3 coding sequence is TGTGCCAGCAGTTACTCGGGCCAGGCCTATGGCTACACCTTC. It codes for CASSYSGQAYGYTF.

The chain recombines TRBV6-5 with TRBJ2-7; D perhaps matches TRBD2 (6 bases). The CDR3 covers 14 residues. CDR1 and CDR2 (germline): MNHEY, SVGAGI. V dropped 8 bases and J dropped 2 bases, with 16 bases sitting between them. The CDR3 DNA reads as TGTGCCAGCGTCCATTACGGACTACCCTACGAGCAGTACTTC. This sequence encodes CASVHYGLPYEQYF.

J is TRBJ2-2 and V is TRBV7-8; 7 bases map to TRBD1. CDR1 SGHVS and CDR2 FQNEAQ come from the germline V gene. The CDR3 is 14 amino acids. J was trimmed by 5 bases and V by 5 bases; bases with no gene match: 5. CDR3 residues: CASSQGQRTGELFF. The CDR3 coding sequence is TGTGCCAGCAGCCAGGGACAGAGAACCGGGGAGCTGTTTTTT.

This clone was recorded a few times. The V call is TRBV7-9, the J call TRBJ2-1; no firm D call. There are 17 residues in the CDR3. Trimming cost V 5 bases and J 1 base, with 18 bases left between them. The germline CDR1 and CDR2 sequences are SEHNR and FQNEAQ (reference sequence). In DNA form, the CDR3 reads TGTGCCAGCAGCCCTCCCCGGCTGACTCCTTCCTACAATGAGCAGTTCTTC. This codes for CASSPPRLTPSYNEQFF.

J is TRBJ1-1 and V is TRBV10-1; D is undetermined. V was shortened by 8 bases and J by 0 bases, with 10 bases between the two germline ends. Germline CDR1 and CDR2: WNHNN and SYGVQD (reference sequence). The CDR3 loop spans 13 amino acids. This CDR3 is CASQYSMNTEAFF. CDR3 in DNA: TGCGCCAGCCAGTATTCTATGAACACTGAAGCTTTCTTT.

The rearrangement links TRBV29-1 to TRBJ2-1; possible D gene TRBD1, 6 bases. The germline V and J ends were trimmed by 5 bases and 9 bases, with 20 bases remaining between them. The CDR3 extends over 14 amino acids. Per the germline V gene, CDR1 is SQVTM and CDR2 is ANQGSEA. This CDR3 is CSVHRDASNGEQFF. The CDR3 DNA sequence: TGCAGCGTTCACAGGGACGCATCTAACGGTGAGCAGTTCTTC.

This clone has a single count. The chain carries TRBV6-5 and TRBJ1-1; tentatively, D is TRBD1 (5 bases). Germline V lookup: CDR1 MNHEY, CDR2 SVGAGI. V was trimmed by 5 bases and J by 7 bases, leaving 17 bases between them. The CDR3 loop spans 14 amino acids. CDR3 region: CASSRTTDPFEAFF. CDR3 DNA sequence: TGTGCCAGCAGTCGTACGACAGACCCCTTTGAAGCTTTCTTT.

The J gene is TRBJ1-1, the V gene TRBV28; perhaps TRBD1 as D (6 bases). Trimming cost V 5 bases and J 4 bases, with 14 bases left between them. Germline assignment: CDR1 MDHEN and CDR2 SYDVKM. CDR3 length equals 14 residues. As DNA, the CDR3 is TGTGCCAGCAGTGACAACAGGGCTGGCACTGAAGCTTTCTTT. This encodes CASSDNRAGTEAFF.

This clone was recorded a few times. This sequence joins TRBV24-1 and TRBJ1-2; TRBD1 matches 9 bases. The junction had 3 bases not matched to a gene; V was cut back by 3 bases and J by 8 bases. Germline V gene lookup returns CDR1 KGHDR and CDR2 SFDVKD. The CDR3 consists of 13 residues. The chain's CDR3 is CATSDAGQGGYTF. For the CDR3, the DNA is TGTGCCACCAGTGATGCGGGACAGGGCGGCTACACCTTC.

J is TRBJ1-6 and V is TRBV2; D ambiguous. V was trimmed by 8 bases and J by 5 bases, leaving 16 bases between them. This CDR3 contains 15 residues. Germline V gene lookup returns CDR1 SNHLY and CDR2 FYNNEI. CDR3 sequence: CASVTGSWDNSPLHF. The CDR3 DNA reads as TGTGCCAGCGTGACGGGTTCCTGGGATAATTCACCCCTCCACTTT.

This clone is a singleton in its sample. This chain's CDR3 is CASSPLDSMNTEAFF. In nucleotides, the CDR3 is TGTGCCAGCTCACCACTGGACAGCATGAACACTGAAGCTTTCTTT. The chain combines TRBV18 with TRBJ1-1; the D gene is possibly TRBD1 (6 bases). CDR3 size: 15 residues. V dropped 1 base and J dropped 0 bases, with 9 bases sitting between them. Germline values: CDR1 KGHSH, CDR2 LQKENI. The full variable domain, in which reference TRBV18 and TRBJ1-1 provide the parts outside the CDR3, is NAGVMQNPRHLVRRRGQEARLRCSPMKGHSHVYWYRQLPEEGLKFMVYLQKENIIDESGMPKERFSAEFPKEGPSILRIQQVVRGDSAAYFCASSPLDSMNTEAFFGQGTRLTVV.

This clone appeared once. The chain carries TRBV7-2 and TRBJ2-5; weak D call: TRBD1 (5 bases). Germline CDR1 SGHTA, CDR2 FQGNSA. This CDR3 comprises 15 residues. The germline V and J ends were trimmed by 7 bases and 3 bases, with 18 bases remaining between them. CDR3 DNA sequence: TGTGCCAGCACCCCGGGTTTGGCAGGGAAAGAGACCCAGTACTTC. Translation: CASTPGLAGKETQYF.

The chain links TRBV6-4 to TRBJ2-2, with 7 nucleotides matching TRBD2. Germline V gene sequence: CDR1 MRHNA, CDR2 SNTAGT. The V segment lost 4 bases and the J segment 4 bases; nucleotides outside the gene matches: 0. CDR3 size: 13 residues. The CDR3 loop is CASSGTSTGELFF. The DNA for the CDR3 is TGTGCCAGCAGTGGGACTAGCACCGGGGAGCTGTTTTTT.

The chain carries TRBV7-9 and TRBJ2-7; TRBD1 matches 8 bases. This CDR3 is built from 15 residues. Germline V lookup: CDR1 SEHNR, CDR2 FQNEAQ (reference sequence). The ends lost 5 bases at V and 7 bases at J; junction bases unmatched: 13. CDR3 sequence: CASSLWTGRSLEQYF. The CDR3 DNA follows: TGTGCCAGCAGCCTGTGGACAGGGAGGTCCCTGGAGCAGTACTTC.

This chain connects TRBV7-3 to TRBJ1-1; D is ambiguous. The CDR3 has 13 residues. Trimming stripped 4 bases from V and 5 bases from J, with 11 bases between. Germline V CDR1 and CDR2: SGHTA, FQGTGA. The CDR3 DNA reads as TGTGCCAGCAGCTCCGGTGTGGGGACTGAAGCTTTCTTT. This translates into CASSSGVGTEAFF.

V and J are TRBV12-3 or TRBV12-4 and TRBJ2-3; D gene unclear. This CDR3 has 13 amino acids. V gave up 4 bases and J gave up 0 bases, with 5 bases separating them. The CDR3 DNA reads TGTGCCAGCAGTTCCGCTAGCACAGATACGCAGTATTTT. Encoded protein: CASSSASTDTQYF.

The CDR3 loop is CASRRQTNYGYTF. DNA for the CDR3: TGTGCCAGTAGAAGGCAGACTAACTATGGCTACACCTTC. The gene calls are TRBV19 and TRBJ1-2; D uncertain. Trimming left V 6 bases short and J 0 bases short, with 8 bases between. Germline V gene lookup returns CDR1 LNHDA and CDR2 SQIVND (reference sequence). This CDR3 contains 13 residues.

The V gene is TRBV2, the J gene TRBJ1-2; a possible D gene is TRBD1 (6 bases). The CDR3 is 13 residues long. Germline CDR1 is SNHLY and CDR2 is FYNNEI. Trimming left V 7 bases short and J 9 bases short, with 18 bases between. The chain's CDR3 is CASKGGPGRSYTF. The CDR3 region has the DNA TGTGCCAGCAAGGGGGGGCCCGGGAGGAGCTACACCTTC.

This sequence joins TRBV12-2 and TRBJ2-2; the table's TRBD2 call for D was not verified on the DNA. TRBV12-2 is recorded as a pseudogene. The CDR3 loop spans 15 amino acids. The CDR3 DNA sequence: TGTGCAAGTCGCTCCACGAGTAAGAACACCGGGGAGCTGTTTTTT. It yields the protein CASRSTSKNTGELFF.

This chain links TRBV5-1 with TRBJ2-7; D possibly matches TRBD1 or TRBD2 (5 bases each). Trimming removed 2 bases from V and 6 bases from J, with 21 bases in between. This CDR3 has 16 amino acids. CDR1 and CDR2 (germline): SGHRS, YFSETQ. CDR3 region: CASSFVAGTVAVEQYF. The CDR3 DNA reads TGCGCCAGCAGCTTTGTTGCCGGGACCGTCGCCGTCGAGCAGTACTTC.

The CDR3 DNA reads as TGTGCCTGGGTACCCCTTGGGATGGGTGGCTACACCTTC. As protein: CAWVPLGMGGYTF. This chain uses TRBV30 with TRBJ1-2; D remains unclear. Germline lookup yields CDR1 GTSNPN and CDR2 SVGIG (reference sequence). This CDR3 has 13 residues. V lost 5 bases, J lost 7 bases, and 17 bases lay in between.

The chain combines TRBV5-4 with TRBJ1-6; D is ambiguous. Germline V gives CDR1 SGHNT, CDR2 YYREEE (reference sequence). The CDR3 totals 12 residues. Trimming left V 0 bases short and J 17 bases short, with 12 bases between. DNA of the CDR3: TGTGCCAGCAGCTTGGAGTCTACGGATTTCCACTTT. Amino acids: CASSLESTDFHF.

The J gene is TRBJ1-1, the V gene TRBV30, with TRBD1 matching 7 bases. This CDR3 comprises 13 residues. V dropped 3 bases and J dropped 4; count of bases not matched to a gene: 5. The germline V gene has CDR1 GTSNPN and CDR2 SVGIG (reference sequence). The CDR3 sequence is CAWREAGGTEAFF. As DNA, the CDR3 is TGTGCCTGGAGGGAAGCAGGGGGCACTGAAGCTTTCTTT.

This clone was recorded only once. The chain combines TRBV28 with TRBJ2-3; D is unresolved. CDR3 length: 14 amino acids. Germline assignment: CDR1 MDHEN and CDR2 SYDVKM. The germline V and J ends were trimmed by 6 bases and 5 bases, with 15 bases remaining between them. CDR3 residues: CASSLSGVGDTQYF. The CDR3 DNA follows: TGTGCCAGCAGCCTTAGTGGCGTAGGAGATACGCAGTATTTT.

The CDR3 bases are TGCGCCAGCAGTGAGCAAGAGACCCAGTACTTC. It translates to CASSEQETQYF. The rearrangement uses TRBV10-2 and TRBJ2-5; D uncertain. Germline V CDR1 and CDR2: WSHSY, SAAADI. The CDR3 has 11 amino acids. Trimming cost V 2 bases and J 2 bases, with 0 bases left between them.

This chain connects TRBV4-1 to TRBJ1-2; D remains unclear. CDR3 size: 18 residues. The V end lost 0 bases, the J end lost 1 base, and 18 bases lay between the germline ends. In germline, CDR1 is MGHRA, CDR2 YSYEKL. CDR3 nucleotide sequence: TGCGCCAGCAGCCAAGATAGTATGGGAGCTCGCTATAACTATGGCTACACCTTC. Protein product: CASSQDSMGARYNYGYTF.

The V gene is TRBV7-2, the J gene TRBJ1-4; 7 nucleotides line up with TRBD1. V lost 2 bases to trimming and J lost 5 bases; unmatched junction nucleotides: 5. Germline loops: CDR1 SGHTA, CDR2 FQGNSA. The CDR3 is 15 residues long. CDR3 in DNA: TGTGCCAGCAGCTTAATTGGGACAGCAAATGAAAAACTGTTTTTT. This encodes CASSLIGTANEKLFF.

The chain uses TRBV18 and TRBJ1-4; D is ambiguous. This CDR3 is 15 amino acids long. Germline V gene lookup returns CDR1 KGHSH and CDR2 LQKENI. Trimming took off 5 bases at V and 0 bases at J, with 10 bases between the two ends. DNA for the CDR3: TGTGCCAGCTCAGGCCCGCTTGCAACTAATGAAAAACTGTTTTTT. This sequence encodes CASSGPLATNEKLFF. Supplemented by reference TRBV18 and TRBJ1-4, the full variable domain reads NAGVMQNPRHLVRRRGQEARLRCSPMKGHSHVYWYRQLPEEGLKFMVYLQKENIIDESGMPKERFSAEFPKEGPSILRIQQVVRGDSAAYFCASSGPLATNEKLFFGSGTQLSVL.